The entry that follows covers one TCR beta chain sequence. The antigen it binds to is not known. No base quality values were provided; no much bigger clone lies one nucleotide off. The data were obtained in a study of shared clonotypes between healthy human individuals (TCRdb year 2020). The study in broad terms: The cohort included three men and a couple of women between 18 and 49 years of age. For each donor, CD4 naive and CD4 memory were each run on three plates, CD8 naive on two plates, and CD8 memory on one plate. The study deeply sequenced blood TCR repertoires of about 5 healthy adults to estimate repertoire size and the extent of clonotype sharing between individuals. To increase sequencing depth and limit assay-specific biases, different laboratories used diverse techniques to prepare libraries and sequence TCR repertoires. Each donor's leukapheresis produced roughly between roughly 0.85 and 10 billion PBMCs.

Using the deep immunoSEQ assay, multiplex PCR amplified TCR CDR3 regions from genomic DNA. Extracted genomic DNA from each cell subset was distributed evenly across all wells of several immunoSEQ 96-well plates, and each plate was treated as a replicate. For sorted subsets, each replicate PCR was loaded with approximately 200 ng genomic DNA, equivalent to some 31,000 T cell genomes. Purified libraries were quantified with a Qubit 3.0 fluorometer, sized on a Bioanalyzer 2100, and re-quantified with the KAPA Library Quantification kit. Each immunoSEQ 96-well plate was sequenced on its own single-read 150-cycle Illumina NextSeq 550 flow cell. As for the original processing: Because only junctional sequences without quality scores were contained in the immunoSEQ output, filtering matching that applied to full-length reads could not be performed. To assign V/J genes and CDR3, sequences were annotated using PyIR, a Python wrapper for IgBLAST v1.9, with IMGT germline references. Reads with weak V/J assignments (E-value above 1e-6), missing CDR3, stop codons, out-of-frame junctions, or ambiguous translated residues were removed. A V3J clonotype was defined by an identical inferred V gene, J gene, and CDR3 amino acid sequence. Percentage overlap between repertoires was computed as shared unique clonotypes divided by the size of the smaller repertoire. Repertoire richness was assessed with RTK rarefaction, the Chao1 estimator, and Recon v2.1 estimates of unobserved clonotypes. Generation probabilities for all TCRbeta clonotypes obtained by the gDNA method from several donors were computed using OLGA. The source is immuneACCESS, and TCRdb retained only in-frame sequences with V and J called. Part of the clones is not carried over; for the studies checked, unresolved V genes explain less than half of this, and the remainder is unexplained. That table gives V, J and clone size, and the DNA gave D and trimming. This sample comprises around 580,000 clones, roughly 98% of them detected only once. Approximately 0.3% of the sample is taken by the ten largest.

CD8 naive samples consisted of CD45RO-negative cells that were positively selected for CCR7, yielding a CD45RA+CCR7+ population without TemRA cells. Healthy HIV-negative adults with no recently reported acute infections or vaccinations were included as donors. Every donor was a Caucasian adult living in Nashville, Tennessee, USA. Blood was collected by leukapheresis, and PBMCs were isolated by Ficoll-Histopaque density gradient centrifugation and then cryopreserved in liquid nitrogen vapor phase. Analytical flow cytometry was used to check the purity and quantity of each magnetically sorted T cell population. From each sorted fraction, genomic DNA was isolated and quantified by UV absorbance on a Nanodrop 2000c. The CDR3 covers 13 residues, taking in both the cysteine and the phenylalanine. Just the 39-base CDR3 DNA is kept, in frame starting at base 1. Taken from the germline V gene, the CDR1 and CDR2 loops are MDHEN and SYDVKM. V and J lose 6 bases and 1 base, and a span of 10 bases separates them.

Study-level results and caveats: Based on pairwise subsampling, the degree of clonotype sharing among donors was expected to be affected by sequencing depth. Only blood was sampled, and tissue TCR repertoires likely differ from those in blood. Incomplete sequencing was indicated by rarefaction of sorted-subset datasets, despite the large sequencing depth. Naive subsets generally had larger estimated clonotype richness than memory subsets. Approximately 5% of naive CD4, 3% to 4% of naive CD8, roughly 2.4% of memory CD4, and 0.4% of memory CD8 clonotypes were shared across a few donors. Because the study included only a small number of donors, the genetic and exposure-history diversity represented was limited. Compared with non-shared clonotypes, the clonotypes found in all four sorted-subset donors had higher generation probabilities.

The clonotype was recovered from a man aged 25 to 40 in good health. The chain links TRBV28 with TRBJ2-7; a confident D gene designation cannot be given. Source material: naive CD8+ T cells sorted from blood. Reading the label with the study, this specimen's cell subset or site is: CD45RA+CCR7+. This receptor carries the CDR3 CASSSDKSYEQYF. At the DNA level, the sequence is TGTGCCAGCAGCTCTGACAAATCCTACGAGCAGTACTTC.